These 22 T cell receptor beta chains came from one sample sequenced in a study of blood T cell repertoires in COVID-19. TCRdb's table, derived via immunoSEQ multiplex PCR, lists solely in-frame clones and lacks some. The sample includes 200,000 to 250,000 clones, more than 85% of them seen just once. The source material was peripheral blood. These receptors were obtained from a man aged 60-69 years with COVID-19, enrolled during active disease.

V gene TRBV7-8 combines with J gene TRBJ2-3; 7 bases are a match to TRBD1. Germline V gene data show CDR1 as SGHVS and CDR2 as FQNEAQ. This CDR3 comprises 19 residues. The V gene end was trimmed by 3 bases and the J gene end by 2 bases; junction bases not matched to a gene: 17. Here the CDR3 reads CASSLPPDRRKPSTDTQYF. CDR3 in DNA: TGTGCCAGCAGCTTGCCCCCGGACAGGAGAAAACCATCCACAGATACGCAGTATTTT. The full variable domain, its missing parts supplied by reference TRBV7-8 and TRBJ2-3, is GAGVSQSPRYKVAKRGQDVALRCDPISGHVSLFWYQQALGQGPEFLTYFQNEAQLDKSGLPSDRFFAERPEGSVSTLKIQRTQQEDSAVYLCASSLPPDRRKPSTDTQYFGPGTRLTVL.

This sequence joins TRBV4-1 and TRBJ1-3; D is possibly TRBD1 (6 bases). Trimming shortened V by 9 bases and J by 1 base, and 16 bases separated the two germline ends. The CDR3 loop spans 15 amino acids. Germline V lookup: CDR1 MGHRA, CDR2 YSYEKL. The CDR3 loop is CASRNTGKSGNTIYF. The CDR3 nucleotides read TGCGCCAGTAGGAATACAGGGAAATCTGGAAACACCATATATTTT.

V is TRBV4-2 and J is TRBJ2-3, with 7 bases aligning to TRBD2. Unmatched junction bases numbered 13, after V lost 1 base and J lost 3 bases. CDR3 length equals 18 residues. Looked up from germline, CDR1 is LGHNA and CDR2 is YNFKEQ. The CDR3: CASSQAPGGGTGTDTQYF. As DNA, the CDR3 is TGTGCCAGCAGCCAAGCGCCGGGAGGCGGGACGGGGACAGATACGCAGTATTTT.

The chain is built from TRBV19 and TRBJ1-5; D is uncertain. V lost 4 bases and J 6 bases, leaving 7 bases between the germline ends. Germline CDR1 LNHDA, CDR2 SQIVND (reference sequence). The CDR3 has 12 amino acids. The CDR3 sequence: CASSSRVQPQHF. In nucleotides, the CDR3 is TGTGCCAGTAGTAGTAGAGTTCAGCCCCAGCATTTT.

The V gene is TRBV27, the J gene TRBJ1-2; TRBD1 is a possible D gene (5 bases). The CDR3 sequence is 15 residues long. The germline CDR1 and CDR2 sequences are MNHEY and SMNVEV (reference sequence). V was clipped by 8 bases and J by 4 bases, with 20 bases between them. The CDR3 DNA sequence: TGTGCCAGCGGGTCTTCCTCTCCAGGGCCCTATGGCTACACCTTC. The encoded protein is CASGSSSPGPYGYTF.

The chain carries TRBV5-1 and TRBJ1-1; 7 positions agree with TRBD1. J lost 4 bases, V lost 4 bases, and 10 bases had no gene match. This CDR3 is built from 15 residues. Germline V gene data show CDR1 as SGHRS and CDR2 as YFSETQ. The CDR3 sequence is CASSPLTGSTTEAFF. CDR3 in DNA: TGCGCCAGCAGCCCGTTGACAGGGTCGACCACTGAAGCTTTCTTT.

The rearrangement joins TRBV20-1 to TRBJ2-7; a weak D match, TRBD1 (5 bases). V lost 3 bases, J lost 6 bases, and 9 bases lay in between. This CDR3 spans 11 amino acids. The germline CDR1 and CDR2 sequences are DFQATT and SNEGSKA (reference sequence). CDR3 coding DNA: TGCAGTGCTAGTAGGGGTCGCGAGCAGTACTTC. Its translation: CSASRGREQYF.

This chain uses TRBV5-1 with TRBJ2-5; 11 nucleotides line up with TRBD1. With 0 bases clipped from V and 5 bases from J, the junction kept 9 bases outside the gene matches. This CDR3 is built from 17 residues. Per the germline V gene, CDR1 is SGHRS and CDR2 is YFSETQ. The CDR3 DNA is TGCGCCAGCAGCTTGGGGAGGACAGGGGGCTTGCGGGAGACCCAGTACTTC. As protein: CASSLGRTGGLRETQYF. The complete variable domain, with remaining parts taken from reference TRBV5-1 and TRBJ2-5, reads KAGVTQTPRYLIKTRGQQVTLSCSPISGHRSVSWYQQTPGQGLQFLFEYFSETQRNKGNFPGRFSGRQFSNSRSEMNVSTLELGDSALYLCASSLGRTGGLRETQYFGPGTRLLVL.

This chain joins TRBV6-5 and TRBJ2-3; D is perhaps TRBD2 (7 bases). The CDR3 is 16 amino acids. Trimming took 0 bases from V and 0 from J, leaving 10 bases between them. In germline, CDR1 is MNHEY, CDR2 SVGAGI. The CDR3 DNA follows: TGTGCCAGCAGTTACTCAGGGGGGGAGAGCACAGATACGCAGTATTTT. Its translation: CASSYSGGESTDTQYF.

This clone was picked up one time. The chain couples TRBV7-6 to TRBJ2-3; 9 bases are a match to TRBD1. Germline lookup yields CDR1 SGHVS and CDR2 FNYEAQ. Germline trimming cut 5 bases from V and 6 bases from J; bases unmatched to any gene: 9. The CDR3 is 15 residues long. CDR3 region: CASSKTGTGIDTQYF. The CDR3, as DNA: TGTGCCAGCAGCAAGACCGGGACAGGGATCGATACGCAGTATTTT.

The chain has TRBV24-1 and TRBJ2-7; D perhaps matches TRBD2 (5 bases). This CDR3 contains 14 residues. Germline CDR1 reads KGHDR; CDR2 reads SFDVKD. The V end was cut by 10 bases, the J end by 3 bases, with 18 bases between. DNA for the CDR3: TGTGCCACACAAAAGGCCGAGGGAAACTACGAGCAGTACTTC. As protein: CATQKAEGNYEQYF.

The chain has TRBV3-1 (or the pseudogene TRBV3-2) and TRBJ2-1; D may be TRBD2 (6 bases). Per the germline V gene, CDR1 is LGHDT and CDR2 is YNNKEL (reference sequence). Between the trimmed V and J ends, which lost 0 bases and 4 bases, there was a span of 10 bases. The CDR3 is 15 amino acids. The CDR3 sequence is CASSQDGGKYNEQFF. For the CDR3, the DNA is TGTGCCAGCAGCCAAGACGGGGGAAAATACAATGAGCAGTTCTTC.

The CDR3 nucleotides are TGTGCCAGCAGCCAAGGGGGCGTTCTGAATACGCAGTATTTT. It encodes CASSQGGVLNTQYF. The V call is TRBV14, the J call TRBJ2-3; D perhaps matches TRBD1 (5 bases). Trimming removed 1 base from V and 7 bases from J, with 12 bases in between. The length of the CDR3 is 14 residues. Germline V gives CDR1 SGHDN, CDR2 FVKESK. Using reference TRBV14 and TRBJ2-3 for the parts outside the CDR3, the full variable domain is EAGVTQFPSHSVIEKGQTVTLRCDPISGHDNLYWYRRVMGKEIKFLLHFVKESKQDESGMPNNRFLAERTGGTYSTLKVQPAELEDSGVYFCASSQGGVLNTQYFGPGTRLTVL.

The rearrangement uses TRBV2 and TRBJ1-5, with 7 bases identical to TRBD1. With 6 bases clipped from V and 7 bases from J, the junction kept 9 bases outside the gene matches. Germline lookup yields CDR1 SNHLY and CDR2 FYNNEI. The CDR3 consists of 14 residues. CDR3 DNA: TGTGCCAGCAGCCGACAGGGCCCTCGGCAGCCCCAGCATTTT. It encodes CASSRQGPRQPQHF.

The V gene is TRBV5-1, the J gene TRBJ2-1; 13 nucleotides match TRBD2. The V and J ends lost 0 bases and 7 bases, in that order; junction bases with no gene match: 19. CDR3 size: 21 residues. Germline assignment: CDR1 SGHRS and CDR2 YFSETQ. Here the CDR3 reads CASSLEVPTSGRRFAANEQFF. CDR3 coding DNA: TGCGCCAGCAGCTTGGAGGTTCCGACTAGCGGGAGGCGTTTTGCGGCTAATGAGCAGTTCTTC.

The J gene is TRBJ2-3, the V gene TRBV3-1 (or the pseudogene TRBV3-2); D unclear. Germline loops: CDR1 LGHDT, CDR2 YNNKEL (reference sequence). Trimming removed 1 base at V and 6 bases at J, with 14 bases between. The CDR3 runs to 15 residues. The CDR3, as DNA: TGTGCCAGCAGCCAAGGGTCCGGCCGGGTGGATACGCAGTATTTT. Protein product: CASSQGSGRVDTQYF.

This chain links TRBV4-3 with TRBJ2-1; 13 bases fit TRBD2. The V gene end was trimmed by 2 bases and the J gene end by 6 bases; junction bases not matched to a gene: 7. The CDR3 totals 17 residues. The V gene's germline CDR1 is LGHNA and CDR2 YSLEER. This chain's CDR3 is CASSQPRGLAGVNEQFF. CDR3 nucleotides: TGCGCCAGCAGCCAACCCCGAGGACTAGCGGGAGTCAATGAGCAGTTCTTC.

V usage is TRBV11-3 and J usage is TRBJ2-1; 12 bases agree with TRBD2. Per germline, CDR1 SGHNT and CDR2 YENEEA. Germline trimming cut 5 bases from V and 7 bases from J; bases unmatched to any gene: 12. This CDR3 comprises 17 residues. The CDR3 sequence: CASSPGLAGYVRNEQFF. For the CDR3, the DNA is TGTGCCAGCAGCCCCGGACTAGCGGGGTATGTGAGGAATGAGCAGTTCTTC.

In DNA form, the CDR3 reads TGCGCCAGCAGCTCTCTTAGCAATCAGCCCCAGCATTTT. It translates to CASSSLSNQPQHF. This sequence joins TRBV4-1 and TRBJ1-5, with D unresolved. The CDR3 spans 13 residues. The V end lost 5 bases, the J end lost 0 bases, and 5 bases lay between the germline ends. The germline gives CDR1 MGHRA, CDR2 YSYEKL.

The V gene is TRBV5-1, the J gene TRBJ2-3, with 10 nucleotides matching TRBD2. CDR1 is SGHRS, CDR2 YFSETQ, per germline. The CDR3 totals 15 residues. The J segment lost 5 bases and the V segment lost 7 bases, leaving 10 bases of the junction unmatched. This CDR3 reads CASGRGTSAGDTQYF. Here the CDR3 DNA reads TGCGCCAGCGGGCGAGGGACTAGCGCGGGAGATACGCAGTATTTT.

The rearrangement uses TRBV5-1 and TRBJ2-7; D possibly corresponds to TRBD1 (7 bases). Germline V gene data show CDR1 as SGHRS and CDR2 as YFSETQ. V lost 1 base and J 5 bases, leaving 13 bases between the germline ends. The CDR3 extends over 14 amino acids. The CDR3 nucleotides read TGCGCCAGCAGCTTGCTCCAGGGGGGTAACGAGCAGTACTTC. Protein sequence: CASSLLQGGNEQYF.

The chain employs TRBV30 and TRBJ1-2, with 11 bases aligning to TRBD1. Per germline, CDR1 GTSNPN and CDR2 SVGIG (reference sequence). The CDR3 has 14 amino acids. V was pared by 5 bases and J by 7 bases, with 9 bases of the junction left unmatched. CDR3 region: CAWALDRGRSGYTF. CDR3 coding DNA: TGTGCCTGGGCCTTGGACAGGGGGCGAAGTGGCTACACCTTC.